The 5 T cell receptor beta chains given below trace back to one sample, sequenced in a study of control samples from healthy donors and cancer patients. Repertoires were generated with immunoSEQ multiplex PCR, while TCRdb's copy carries only in-frame clones and drops some. This sample has roughly 450,000 clones, with around 90% found just once. Sequenced material: PBMCs. These receptors were collected from a man aged 35-49 years with head and neck cancer.

The chain carries TRBV30 and TRBJ2-7; perhaps TRBD2 as D (5 bases). The V and J ends lost 8 bases and 2 bases respectively, with 13 bases between them. The CDR3 sequence is 12 residues long. The V gene's germline CDR1 is GTSNPN and CDR2 SVGIG (reference sequence). The CDR3 here is CAGLTGTYEQYF. The CDR3 region has the DNA TGTGCCGGGTTAACCGGGACCTACGAGCAGTACTTC.

Details on this clone: Other DNA sequences in this specimen translate into the identical CDR3. V and J are TRBV12-3 or TRBV12-4 and TRBJ2-7, with D possibly being TRBD1 (5 bases). The CDR3 loop spans 13 amino acids. With 1 base removed from V and 2 bases from J, the gap between germline ends came to 6 bases. DNA of the CDR3: TGTGCCAGCAGTTTAGGACAGACCTACGAGCAGTACTTC. As protein: CASSLGQTYEQYF.

The V and J genes are TRBV19 and TRBJ1-4; D might be TRBD1 (6 bases). Germline CDR1 reads LNHDA; CDR2 reads SQIVND (reference sequence). This CDR3 is 13 amino acids long. V was trimmed by 6 bases and J by 8 bases, leaving 13 bases between them. The CDR3 coding sequence is TGTGCCAGTAGATTCACAGGGAACGAAAAACTGTTTTTT. Translation: CASRFTGNEKLFF.

This sequence joins TRBV30 and TRBJ2-3; D is ambiguous. The CDR3 loop spans 15 amino acids. V lost 4 bases and J lost 4, with 18 bases in between. Germline V gives CDR1 GTSNPN, CDR2 SVGIG (reference sequence). The CDR3 DNA sequence: TGTGCCTGGACCTACGGCCTCGAGGTGGCAGATACGCAGTATTTT. Translated, it gives CAWTYGLEVADTQYF. Full variable domain (missing parts from reference TRBV30 and TRBJ2-3): SQTIHQWPATLVQPVGSPLSLECTVEGTSNPNLYWYRQAAGRGLQLLFYSVGIGQISSEVPQNLSASRPQDRQFILSSKKLLLSDSGFYLCAWTYGLEVADTQYFGPGTRLTVL.

The chain is built from TRBV4-2 and TRBJ2-3; tentative D call: TRBD2 (5 bases). The CDR3 is 17 residues long. Per the germline V gene, CDR1 is LGHNA and CDR2 is YNFKEQ. Deletions cut 1 base from V and 4 bases from J, with 18 bases between. The CDR3, as DNA: TGTGCCAGCAGCCAAGTTGGCGGGCTCCCGAAGGCAGATACGCAGTATTTT. It yields the protein CASSQVGGLPKADTQYF.